This T cell receptor (beta chain) is drawn from a study of blood T cell repertoires in COVID-19. Study-level information: Collection of acute and convalescent COVID-19 samples took place in the United States, Italy and Spain. Nucleic acid was either cDNA or gDNA, and it came from T cells, B-cell-depleted T cells, or PBMCs.

The assay was immunoSEQ multiplex PCR, and TCRdb's table has in-frame clones only and misses some. This sample has some 61,000 clones, with 80% to 90% found just once. Germline V lookup: CDR1 SNHLY, CDR2 FYNNEI. CDR3 length: 14 amino acids. After removal of 3 bases from V and 6 bases from J, the junction contained 4 bases not matched to a gene. The sequencing sample was made of peripheral blood. The V gene is TRBV2, the J gene TRBJ2-3; 9 bases are shared with TRBD2. The clonotype was recovered from a man aged 60 to 75 with acute or convalescent COVID-19. CDR3 region: CASSDRAGGDTQYF. The CDR3 region has the DNA TGTGCCAGCAGTGATCGGGCGGGGGGGGATACGCAGTATTTT.